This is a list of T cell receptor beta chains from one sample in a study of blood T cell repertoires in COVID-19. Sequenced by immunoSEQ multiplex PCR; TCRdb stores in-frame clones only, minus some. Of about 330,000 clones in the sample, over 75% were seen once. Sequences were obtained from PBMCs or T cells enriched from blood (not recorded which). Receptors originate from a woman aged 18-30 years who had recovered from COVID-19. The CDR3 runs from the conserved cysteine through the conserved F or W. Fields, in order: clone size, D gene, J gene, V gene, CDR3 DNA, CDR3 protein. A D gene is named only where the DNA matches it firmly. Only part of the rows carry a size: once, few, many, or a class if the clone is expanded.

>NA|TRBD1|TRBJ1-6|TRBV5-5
TGTGCCAGCACCCTTTGGGGAGGAAGGGGGCATTCACCCCTCCACTTT
CASTLWGGRGHSPLHF
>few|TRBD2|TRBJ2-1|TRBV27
TGTGCCAGCACCAGACCTAGCGGGAGCTCCTACAATGAGCAGTTCTTC
CASTRPSGSSYNEQFF
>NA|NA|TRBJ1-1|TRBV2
TGTGCCAGCATGTCTAGGATTTCGACCACTGAAGCTTTCTTT
CASMSRISTTEAFF
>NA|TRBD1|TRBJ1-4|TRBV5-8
TGTGCCAGGATCATACAGGGGGCCCCACTAACTAATGAAAAACTGTTTTTT
CARIIQGAPLTNEKLFF
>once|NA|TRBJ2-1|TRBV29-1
TGCAGCCACAAGCGGAGCTCCTACAATGAGCAGTTCTTC
CSHKRSSYNEQFF
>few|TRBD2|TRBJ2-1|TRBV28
TGTGCCAGCAGAACCACTAGCGGGAGGGCCAGCAGCTCCTACAATGAGCAGTTCTTC
CASRTTSGRASSSYNEQFF
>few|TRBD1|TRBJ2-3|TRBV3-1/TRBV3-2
TGTGCCAGCAGCCGGACAGGCCACGGAACAGATACGCAGTATTTT
CASSRTGHGTDTQYF
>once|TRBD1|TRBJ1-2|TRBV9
TGTGCCAGCAGCTCCCCGGGACAGGTCATGTTAGGCTACACCTTC
CASSSPGQVMLGYTF
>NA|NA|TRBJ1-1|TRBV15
TGTGCCACCAGCAGAGATTTGGGGAGTGAAGCTTTCTTT
CATSRDLGSEAFF
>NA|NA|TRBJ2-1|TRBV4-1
TGCGCCAGCAGCCAAGATCCGTCAGAAACCTACAATGAGCAGTTCTTC
CASSQDPSETYNEQFF
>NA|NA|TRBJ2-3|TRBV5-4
TGTGCCAGCAGCTTGCCGGGAATACTTAGCACAGATACGCAGTATTTT
CASSLPGILSTDTQYF
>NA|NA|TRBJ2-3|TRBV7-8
TGTGCCAGCAGCTTCAGCGGGCCAGATACGCAGTATTTT
CASSFSGPDTQYF
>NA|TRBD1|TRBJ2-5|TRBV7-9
TGTGCCAGCAGCTTAGCGCAGGGGGCAAAGGAGACCCAGTACTTC
CASSLAQGAKETQYF
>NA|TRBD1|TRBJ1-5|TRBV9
TGTGCCAGCGGGCAGACAGGGGCCGATCAGCCCCAGCATTTT
CASGQTGADQPQHF
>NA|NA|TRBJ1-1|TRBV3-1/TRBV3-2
TGTGCCAGCAGCCAAGATAATGGCGGAGAAGCTTTCTTT
CASSQDNGGEAFF
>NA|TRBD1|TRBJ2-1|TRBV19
TGTGCCAGTAGTATAGGTACAGGGGGGAGCTCCTACAATGAGCAGTTCTTC
CASSIGTGGSSYNEQFF
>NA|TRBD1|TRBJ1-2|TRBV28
TGTGCCAGCAGTCGACAGGGCTATGGCTACACCTTC
CASSRQGYGYTF
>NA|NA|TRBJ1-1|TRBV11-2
TGTGCCAGCAGATCCAACACAGGGTACACTGAAGCTTTCTTT
CASRSNTGYTEAFF
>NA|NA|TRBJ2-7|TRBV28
TGTGCCAGCAGTTTGATCGCCGGTCCGCTCTACGAGCAGTACTTC
CASSLIAGPLYEQYF
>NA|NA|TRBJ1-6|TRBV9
TGTGCCAGCAGCGTACGTGGGGGCGGGTCACCCCTCCACTTT
CASSVRGGGSPLHF
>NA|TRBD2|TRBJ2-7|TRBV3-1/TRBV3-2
TGTGCCAGCAGCCACAAGTTGAGTATGGGACTAGCGGGATTGGACTCCTACGAGCAGTACTTC
CASSHKLSMGLAGLDSYEQYF
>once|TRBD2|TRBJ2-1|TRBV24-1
TGTGCCACCGGCGCGGGAGCGTACAATGAGCAGTTCTTC
CATGAGAYNEQFF
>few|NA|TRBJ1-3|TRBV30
TGTGCCTGGAGTGGTACCGCACTCGGAAACACCATATATTTT
CAWSGTALGNTIYF